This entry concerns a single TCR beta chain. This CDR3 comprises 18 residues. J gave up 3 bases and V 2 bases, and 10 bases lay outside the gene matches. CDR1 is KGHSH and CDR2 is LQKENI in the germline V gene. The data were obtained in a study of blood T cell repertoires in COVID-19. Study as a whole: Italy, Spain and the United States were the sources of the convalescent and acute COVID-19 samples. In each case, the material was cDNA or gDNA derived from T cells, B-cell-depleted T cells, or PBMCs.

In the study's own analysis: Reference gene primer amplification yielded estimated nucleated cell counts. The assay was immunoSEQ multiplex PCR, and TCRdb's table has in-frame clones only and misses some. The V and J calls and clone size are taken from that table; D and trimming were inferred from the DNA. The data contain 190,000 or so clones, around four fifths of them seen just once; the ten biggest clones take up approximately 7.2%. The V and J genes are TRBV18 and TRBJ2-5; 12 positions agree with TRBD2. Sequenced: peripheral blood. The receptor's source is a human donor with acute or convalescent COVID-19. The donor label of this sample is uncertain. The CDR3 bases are TGTGCCAGCTCACCAAGACTAGCGGGAGAATTCGATAAAGAGACCCAGTACTTC. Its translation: CASSPRLAGEFDKETQYF. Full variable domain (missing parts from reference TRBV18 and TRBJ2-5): NAGVMQNPRHLVRRRGQEARLRCSPMKGHSHVYWYRQLPEEGLKFMVYLQKENIIDESGMPKERFSAEFPKEGPSILRIQQVVRGDSAAYFCASSPRLAGEFDKETQYFGPGTRLLVL.